This T cell receptor beta chain was captured in a study of T cell responses to AZD1222 COVID-19 vaccine. As regards this clone: Its antigen is currently unknown.

Study conclusions and caveats: At baseline, just six AZD1222 recipients tested seropositive. The repertoires were collected only after the peak T cell response.

This table comes from immunoSEQ multiplex PCR, and its TCRdb copy is limited to in-frame clones, with some not included. Here the sample spans 150,000 or so clones, 92% being singletons. The CDR3 loop spans 15 amino acids. Trimming took 0 bases from V and 3 from J, leaving 11 bases between them. The V gene's germline CDR1 is LGHNA and CDR2 YSLEER. This TCR came from an adult in good health. Sequencing used peripheral blood, obtained on day 0 of AZD1222 vaccination. V usage is TRBV4-3 and J usage is TRBJ1-1; unclear D gene. Written as DNA, the CDR3 is TGCGCCAGCAGCCAAGACGGTACGGGGTACACTGAAGCTTTCTTT. Its translation: CASSQDGTGYTEAFF.